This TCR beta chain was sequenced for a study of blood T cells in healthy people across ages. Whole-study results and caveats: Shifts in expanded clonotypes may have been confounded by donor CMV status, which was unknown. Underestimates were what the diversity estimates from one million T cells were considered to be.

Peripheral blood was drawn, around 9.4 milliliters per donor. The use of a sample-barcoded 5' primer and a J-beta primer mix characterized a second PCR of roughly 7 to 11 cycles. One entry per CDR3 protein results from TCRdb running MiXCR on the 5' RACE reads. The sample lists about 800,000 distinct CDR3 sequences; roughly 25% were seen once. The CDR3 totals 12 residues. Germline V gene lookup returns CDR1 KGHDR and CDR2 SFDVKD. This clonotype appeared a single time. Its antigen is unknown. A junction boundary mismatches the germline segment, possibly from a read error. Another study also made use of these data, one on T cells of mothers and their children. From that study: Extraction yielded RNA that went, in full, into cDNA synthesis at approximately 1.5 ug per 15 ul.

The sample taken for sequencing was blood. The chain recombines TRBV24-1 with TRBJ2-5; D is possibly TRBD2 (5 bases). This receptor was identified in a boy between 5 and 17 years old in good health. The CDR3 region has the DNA TGTGCCACCAGTGTTATCAGACTATACGAGTTCTTC. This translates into CATSVIRLYEFF.